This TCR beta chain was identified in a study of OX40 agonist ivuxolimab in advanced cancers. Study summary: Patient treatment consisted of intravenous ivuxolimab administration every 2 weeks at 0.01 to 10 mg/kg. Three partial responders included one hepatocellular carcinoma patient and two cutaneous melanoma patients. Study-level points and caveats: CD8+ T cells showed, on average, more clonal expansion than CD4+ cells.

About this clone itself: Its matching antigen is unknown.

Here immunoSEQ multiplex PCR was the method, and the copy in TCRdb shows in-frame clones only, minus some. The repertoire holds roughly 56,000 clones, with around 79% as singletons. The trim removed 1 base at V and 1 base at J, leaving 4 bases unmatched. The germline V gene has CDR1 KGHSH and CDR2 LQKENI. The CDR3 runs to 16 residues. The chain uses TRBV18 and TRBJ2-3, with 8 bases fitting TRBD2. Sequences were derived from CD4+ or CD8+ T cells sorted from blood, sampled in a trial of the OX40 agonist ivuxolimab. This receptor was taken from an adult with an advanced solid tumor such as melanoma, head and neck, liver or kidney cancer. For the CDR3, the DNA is TGTGCCAGCTCACCACAACTAGCGGTAGGCACAGATACGCAGTATTTT. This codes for CASSPQLAVGTDTQYF. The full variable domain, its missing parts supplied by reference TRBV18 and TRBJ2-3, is NAGVMQNPRHLVRRRGQEARLRCSPMKGHSHVYWYRQLPEEGLKFMVYLQKENIIDESGMPKERFSAEFPKEGPSILRIQQVVRGDSAAYFCASSPQLAVGTDTQYFGPGTRLTVL.